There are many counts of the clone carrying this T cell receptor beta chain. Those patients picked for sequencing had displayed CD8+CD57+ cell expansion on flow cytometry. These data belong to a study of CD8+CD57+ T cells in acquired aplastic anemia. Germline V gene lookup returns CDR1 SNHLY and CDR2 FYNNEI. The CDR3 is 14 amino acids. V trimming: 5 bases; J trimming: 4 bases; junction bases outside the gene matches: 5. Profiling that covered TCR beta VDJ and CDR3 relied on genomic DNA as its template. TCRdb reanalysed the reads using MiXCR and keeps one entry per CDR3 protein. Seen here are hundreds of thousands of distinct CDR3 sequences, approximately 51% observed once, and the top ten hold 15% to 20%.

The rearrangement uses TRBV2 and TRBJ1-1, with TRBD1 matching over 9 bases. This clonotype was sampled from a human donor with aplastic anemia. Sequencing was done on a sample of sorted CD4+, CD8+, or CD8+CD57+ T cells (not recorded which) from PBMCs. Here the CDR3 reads CASSKQGAGTEAFF. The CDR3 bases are TGTGCCAGCAGTAAACAGGGGGCAGGCACTGAAGCTTTCTTT.